This entry describes one T cell receptor (beta chain). Antigen: not known. The data were obtained in a study of OX40 agonist ivuxolimab in advanced cancers. Across the study: Patients were treated with ivuxolimab, an agonistic anti-OX40 (CD134) antibody. A history of anti-PD-1, anti-PD-L1 or anti-CTLA-4 therapy was acceptable, and roughly 40% had some. Study results and limitations: CD8+ T cells averaged more expanded clones than CD4+.

Using immunoSEQ multiplex PCR, the repertoire was profiled, and TCRdb retains in-frame clones only, with some absent. The sample consists of 60,000 to 75,000 clones, about 86% of them appearing once. Looked up from germline, CDR1 is GTSNPN and CDR2 is SVGIG (reference sequence). The CDR3 has 12 residues. V gave up 5 bases and J gave up 4 bases, with 8 bases separating them. This sequence joins TRBV30 and TRBJ1-4; D possibly corresponds to TRBD1 (5 bases). This specimen consisted of CD4+ or CD8+ T cells sorted from blood, obtained in a trial of the OX40 agonist ivuxolimab. The sequence was obtained from an adult with an advanced solid tumor such as melanoma, head and neck, liver or kidney cancer. In DNA, the CDR3 is TGTGCCTGGGGGGACCATAATGAAAAACTGTTTTTT. Protein sequence: CAWGDHNEKLFF.